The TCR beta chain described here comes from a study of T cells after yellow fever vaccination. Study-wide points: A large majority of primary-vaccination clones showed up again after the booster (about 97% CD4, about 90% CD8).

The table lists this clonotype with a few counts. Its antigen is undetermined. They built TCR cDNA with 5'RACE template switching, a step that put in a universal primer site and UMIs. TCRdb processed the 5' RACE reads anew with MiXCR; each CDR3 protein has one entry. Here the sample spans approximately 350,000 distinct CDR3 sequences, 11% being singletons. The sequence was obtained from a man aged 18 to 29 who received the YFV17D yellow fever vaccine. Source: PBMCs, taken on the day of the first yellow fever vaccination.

The CDR3 bases are TGTGCCAGCAGGGACAGGGACCCAAACAATGAGCAGTTCTTC. It is translated as CASRDRDPNNEQFF. V is TRBV6-1 and J is TRBJ2-1; 8 nucleotides align to TRBD1. The CDR3 length is 14 residues. Losses at the gene ends were 6 bases for V and 5 bases for J; bases not matched to a gene: 6. In germline, CDR1 is MNHNS, CDR2 SASEGT.